This T cell receptor (beta chain) was identified in a study of blood T cell repertoires in COVID-19 (dated by TCRdb to between 2020 and 2021). For context, the study as a whole: Samples from collaborators originated in the United States, Italy and Spain and spanned both the acute and convalescent phases of COVID-19. The dataset comprised deeply sampled blood TCRbeta repertoires from subjects exposed to, actively infected with, or recovered from COVID-19. The prospective study material was composed of cDNA or gDNA derived from T cells, B-cell-depleted T cells, or PBMCs. The samples were drawn from two sources: the first 160 participants of the ongoing ImmuneRACE study, and fewer than 1,500 subjects contributed by 6 global collaborators. The repertoires were released in a freely available public database meant as a resource for research on the immune response to SARS-CoV-2. Where HLA class I and class II types were available, the types were taken from metadata supplied by the sample provider, not from assay-based typing. Sample metadata almost always included a de-identified subject ID, COVID-19 status, age in years and sex. The investigation overall reported the following: How much clinical and demographic metadata was included differed by source and by participant, and the metadata was provided uncurated.

TCRbeta CDR3 regions were amplified from genomic DNA using the immunoSEQ Assay, a bias-controlled multiplex PCR. Under the source paper's analysis protocol: Nucleated cell counts per sample were estimated from amplification of reference gene primers within the assay. To quantify the absolute abundance of each unique TCRbeta CDR3 rearrangement, sequence reads were collapsed and filtered. Productive Simpson clonality was computed per sample as the square root of Simpson's diversity index over productive rearrangements. What TCRdb holds here is the immuneACCESS table cut down to in-frame rearrangements. Part of the clones is not present; checked against another copy, under half of the missing clones reflect an unresolved V gene, and the others are unexplained. V and J calls plus clone size are reproduced from that table; the DNA served to infer D and trimming. In this sample the table shows 80,000 to 95,000 clones, about 79% of which occur a single time. The ten largest account for 3.5% to 4.5% of the sample.

Worth noting for this clone: Its binding antigen is unknown. No qualities accompany the bases; no much larger clone lies one base away.

The collaborating institutions used their own protocols to collect whole blood in K2EDTA tubes. For TCRbeta analysis, collaborators shipped samples in one of three forms: frozen whole blood, isolated PBMCs, or DNA extracted from either of those sample types. Between the V and J ends, shortened by 3 bases and 9 bases respectively, the junction contains 10 bases. Measured from the cysteine to the phenylalanine, the CDR3 is 13 residues long. This entry keeps only the CDR3 DNA: 39 bases, framed from base 1. Via the germline V gene, CDR1 is SGDLS and CDR2 YYNGEE. Sample: peripheral blood. This chain is built from TRBV9 and TRBJ1-6; a tentative D match to TRBD1 spans 5 bases. The source of this sequence is a woman aged 50 to 60 with acute or convalescent COVID-19. The CDR3 in this case is CASSGGEASPLHF. The sequenced DNA: TGTGCCAGCAGCGGAGGGGAGGCTTCACCCCTCCACTTT.